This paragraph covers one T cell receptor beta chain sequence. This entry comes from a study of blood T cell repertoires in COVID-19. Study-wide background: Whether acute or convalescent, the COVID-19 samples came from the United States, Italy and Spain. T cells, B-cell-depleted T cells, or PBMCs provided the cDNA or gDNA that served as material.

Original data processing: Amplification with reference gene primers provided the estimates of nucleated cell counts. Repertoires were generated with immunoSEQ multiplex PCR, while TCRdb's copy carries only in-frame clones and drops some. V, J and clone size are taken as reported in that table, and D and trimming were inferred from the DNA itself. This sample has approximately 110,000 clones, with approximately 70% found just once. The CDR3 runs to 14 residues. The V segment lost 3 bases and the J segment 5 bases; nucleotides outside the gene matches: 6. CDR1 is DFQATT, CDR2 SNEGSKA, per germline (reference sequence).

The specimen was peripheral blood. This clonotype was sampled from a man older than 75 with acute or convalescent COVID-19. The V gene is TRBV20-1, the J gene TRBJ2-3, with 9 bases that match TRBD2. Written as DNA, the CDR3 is TGCAGTGCTAGTAGCGGGAGATTGATAGATACGCAGTATTTT. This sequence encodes CSASSGRLIDTQYF.